This T cell receptor (beta chain) was captured in a study of cytomegalovirus exposure and HLA in healthy donors (dated by TCRdb to between 2016 and 2019). A note on the overall study: In an earlier analysis of around 540 of the donors, 276 Gb of sequence data and 90 million to 130 million unique TCR beta sequences from 150 million to 200 million T cells were reported. In a later analysis, previously published TCR beta repertoires from several hundred donors were re-analyzed and high-resolution HLA genotyping was added so that TCR occurrence patterns could be studied. The number of typed donors differed by locus: roughly 629-630 for A, B, C, DRB1 and DQB1; some 500 for DQA1; roughly 600 for DPA1; and around 450 for DPB1. The study aimed to test whether cataloging public T cell receptors could reveal signatures of past pathogen exposure. In addition to the first cohort of 500 to 850 subjects, a separate validation cohort of approximately 130 different subjects was used. Of the roughly 390 genotyped donors, 81% were placed in the genetic ancestry cluster associated with self-reported Caucasian donors. A later genetic analysis used genome-wide SNP genotypes for 398 of the 666 donors, treating that subset as a discovery cohort. The T cell repertoires of under 700 subjects were profiled by immunosequencing and related to cytomegalovirus serostatus. Donor age, sex, ethnicity and CMV serostatus were collected together with the repertoire data. HLA typing included class I and class II loci at four-digit resolution. Around 330 gigabases of sequencing data and approximately 91 million unique TCR sequences made up an early release that covered over 550 HLA-typed donors. Among approximately 370 genotyped donors of the cohort, an average of around 250,000 unique TCR beta nucleotide sequences was sequenced per donor, of which roughly 17% were non-productive. In an earlier analysis of a few hundred of the donors, high-throughput TCR beta sequencing was used to judge whether each TCR beta V gene segment behaved as functional or pseudogenic. Because of strong linkage in the cohort, roughly five DR-DQ haplotypes were treated as single units for association and clustering. Every discovery cohort repertoire had been produced on one sequencing platform. To predict cytomegalovirus infection status, the study combined high-throughput TCR immunosequencing, statistical association of individual TCRs with disease status, and machine learning. Rather than drawing on any new phenotypic data, the later analysis identified candidate immune exposures from TCR beta sequences and the way those sequences occurred across donors.

The CDR3 runs 14 residues from the cysteine to the phenylalanine. This entry keeps only the CDR3 DNA: 42 bases, framed from base 1. CDR1 and CDR2 are drawn from the germline V gene (reference sequence): MNHEY, SMNVEV. After removal of 8 bases from V and 7 bases from J, the junction retains 11 bases not matched to a gene. The cohort consisted of fewer than 700 healthy bone marrow donors. At the time of sampling, all cohort members were nominally healthy, though unrecorded immune exposures were likely present. The donor was CMV seronegative and belonged to the group of 352 seronegative cohort members. Every donor gave a peripheral blood sample, and the peripheral blood mononuclear cells from that sample were used for TCR beta sequencing. Genomic DNA was extracted from the blood cell samples with the Qiagen DNeasy Blood Extraction Kit. The library relied on the immunoSEQ multiplex PCR assay. The multiplex PCR relied on a mix of 60 forward primers for TCR Vbeta segments and 13 reverse primers for TCR Jbeta segments. The CDR3 region of rearranged TCR beta genes was amplified from genomic DNA with a multiplex PCR assay. Amplified TCR beta libraries were sequenced as 87-base-pair reads on the Illumina HiSeq System. The source study handled its data this way. A later analysis counted approximately 84 million unique TCR beta chains across the 666 repertoires, and 9.5 million to 11 million of these chains were shared by at least two donors. To remove PCR and sequencing errors, raw reads were error-corrected and collapsed into unique sequences using a nearest-neighbor algorithm that merged closely related sequences. CDR3 sequences were aligned to IMGT reference sequences to assign V, D and J gene segments. Each retained sequence needed at least a six-nucleotide match to both a V gene segment and a J gene segment. Rearrangements were called productive when the CDR3 lacked stop codons and stayed in frame with V and J; all others were non-productive. Following IMGT convention, CDR3 was defined as the stretch from the second conserved V-encoded cysteine to the conserved J-encoded phenylalanine. The earlier analysis of 550 to 650 of the donors excluded any sequence lacking an unambiguous match to a single V gene segment. In an earlier analysis of several hundred of the donors, V segments were called functional above 56.7% productive rearrangements and were called segregating when the between-donor standard deviation exceeded 5%. To diagnose cytomegalovirus status from the catalog of TCR beta chain sequences, a statistical classification framework was built. In a later analysis, V and J genes were assigned by comparing TCR nucleotide sequences against IMGT/GENE-DB human TR gene sequences. In a later analysis, CDR3 sequences and most-parsimonious VDJ recombination scenarios were assigned using the TCRdist pipeline. In a later analysis, every TCR beta chain was defined by the combination of its CDR3 amino acid sequence and its V-gene family, and reads without a unique V-gene family were dropped. To address suspected cross-contamination and a sequencing artifact, a later analysis removed approximately 600 highly shared, low-generation-probability nucleotide sequences. A later analysis calculated a clonal expansion index for each public chain from normalized within-repertoire ranks of inferred template counts. Generation probabilities in a later analysis came from a VDJ recombination model fitted to out-of-frame rearrangements, and those results were checked against IGoR. In a later analysis, hypergeometric tests were used to score TCR-TCR, TCR-HLA and TCR-CMV co-occurrence, with a repertoire-size bias correction applied to TCR pairs. To estimate false discovery rates, a later analysis permuted the HLA or CMV assignments 20 times. In a later analysis, co-occurring TCRs were grouped using DBSCAN, and TCRdist sequence similarity was added for clustering within HLA-allele-positive subsets. For co-occurrence clustering, repertoires with fewer than 30,000 or more than 120,000 public chains were excluded, along with 5 or 6 repertoires with anomalous nucleotide sharing. The clones in this table, taken by TCRdb from immuneACCESS, are in-frame only. Not every clone is retained; where verified, under half of the shortfall comes from an unresolved V gene, and the cause of the rest is unknown. The DNA was the basis for D and trimming; V, J and clone size are from that table. The sample table contains 150,000 to 200,000 clones; only one count was recorded for around nine tenths of them. Under 2.5% of the sample lies in the top ten.

Paper-wide results and their limitations: Some IMGT-functional V segments, including TRBV6-2 and TRBV6-3, could not be told apart with the 87-base-pair reads, so those segments were excluded. In a later analysis, the rate of TCR association differed among HLA loci, with DRB1 alleles having the most associated TCRs and HLA-C alleles having the fewest. Sequencing depth was assumed to be roughly uniform across donors in the presence/absence analyses, though that assumption may not hold. Most CMV-associated TCR beta chains appeared to be HLA-restricted in a later analysis, and the HLA associations seemed to be driven largely by CMV exposure. The authors suggested that the approach could potentially be generalized to other disease states and immunological phenotypes. When HLA alleles, especially DR and DQ, strongly co-occurred, TCR associations were difficult to assign to individual alleles. A further reported finding was that TCR beta sequences accurately predicted the HLA-A and HLA-B alleles for most subjects in the first cohort. At a false discovery rate of 0.05, a later analysis linked 16,000 or so TCR beta sequences to specific HLA alleles. A cluster of highly shared sequence variants was judged likely to represent a technical artifact of the sequencing pipeline. Several of the top co-occurrence clusters appeared to be linked to parvovirus B19, influenza, CMV and Epstein-Barr virus, according to a later analysis. Correlated functional status among segregating V segments might reflect linkage disequilibrium, but an unknown experimental factor could not be ruled out. The classifier was reported to diagnose cytomegalovirus status with high specificity and sensitivity in both the original cohort and the validation cohort. Because counts were too low, about 15 rarely observed V segments, including chromosome 9 orphons, were left out of the earlier analysis of approximately 580 of the donors. For the cohort, immune exposure information was limited to CMV serostatus. Compared with the roughly 720-donor mean, donors in an Asian-associated ancestry cluster had fewer N-insertions in productive TCRs, according to a later genetic analysis. Compared with equally common non-associated chains, HLA-associated TCR beta chains in a later analysis were more clonally expanded and had lower generation probabilities. While some public TCRs were present in many individuals, most TCR sequences turned up only very rarely across donors. In an earlier analysis of 587 of the donors, most TCR beta V segments were observed in productive rearrangements about 90% or about 30% of the time, broadly matching IMGT annotations. The study gave a list of some 150 TCR beta chains associated with cytomegalovirus. HLA typing was unavailable for some donors at each locus, so association tests used only the typed subset. This cohort had only TCR beta chains sequenced, and the lack of alpha or paired-chain data limited which features could be detected. Three of the identified cytomegalovirus-associated TCR beta chains were confirmed in vitro to be specific for cytomegalovirus antigens. In a later genetic analysis, a missense DCLRE1C variant was associated with V-gene and J-gene trimming of TCR beta chains, and the association was replicated in an independent cohort.

Concerning this clone itself: Its specific antigen is unknown. No clone much larger than this one lies a single base away; base qualities are absent.

Rearrangement joined TRBV27 to TRBJ2-1, and 7 bases in between align with TRBD2. The sequenced sample was PBMCs. This clonotype originated in a woman in her late teens or twenties in good health and CMV-seronegative. The DNA sequence follows: TGTGCCAGCGTGTCCGGGGGAGGGATAAATGAGCAGTTCTTC. It translates to CASVSGGGINEQFF.